This T cell receptor beta chain appears in the sequencing data of a study of blood T cells in healthy people across ages. Study-level results: With donor CMV status unknown, expanded clonotype changes were possibly confounded.

A word on this clonotype: Antigen: not known.

PCR was performed a second time for about 7 to 11 cycles using a sample-barcoded 5' primer and a J-beta primer mix. One entry per CDR3 protein results from TCRdb running MiXCR on the 5' RACE reads. The repertoire holds fewer than 2,000,000 distinct CDR3 sequences, with approximately 40% as singletons. Sequencing was performed on blood. The source of this sequence is a human donor in good health.

The CDR3 loop reads CAILAGLSNTGELFF. CDR3 DNA sequence: TGTGCCATACTAGCGGGGCTTAGCAACACCGGGGAGCTGTTTTTT. The gene calls are TRBV7-2 and TRBJ2-2, with 10 nucleotides matching TRBD2. The germline V gene encodes CDR1 SGHTA and CDR2 FQGNSA. This CDR3 region has 15 residues. With 10 bases clipped from V and 2 bases from J, the junction kept 7 bases outside the gene matches. The variable domain in full, with the rest retrieved from reference TRBV7-2 and TRBJ2-2, is GAGVSQSPSNKVTEKGKDVELRCDPISGHTALYWYRQSLGQGLEFLIYFQGNSAPDKSGLPSDRFSAERTGGSVSTLTIQRTQQEDSAVYLCAILAGLSNTGELFFGEGSRLTVL.